The next 32 T cell receptor beta chains were all read from a single sample in a study of monozygotic twins with inflammatory bowel disease. TCRdb reprocessed the 5' RACE reads; each CDR3 protein has one entry and no DNA is given. This table lists around 410,000 distinct CDR3 sequences. Sequenced: blood. The receptors stem from a human donor with ulcerative colitis or Crohn's disease, or a healthy co-twin of an affected twin (not recorded which).

V and J are TRBV30 and TRBJ1-5; TCRdb gives TRBD1 as the D gene, but with no DNA this cannot be confirmed. Germline V CDR1 and CDR2: GTSNPN, SVGIG (reference sequence). The CDR3 spans 14 residues. CDR3 residues: CAWSLTGKYVAQHF.

The V gene is TRBV27, the J gene TRBJ2-1. The germline V gene has CDR1 MNHEY and CDR2 SMNVEV (reference sequence). The length of the CDR3 is 14 residues. The CDR3 spells CASSFMGIPNEQFF.

The chain employs TRBV28 and TRBJ2-5; TCRdb outputs TRBD2, but without DNA this stays unchecked. This CDR3 has 14 amino acids. The V gene's germline CDR1 is MDHEN and CDR2 SYDVKM. This CDR3 is CASSFAGGRETQYF.

The chain employs TRBV7-3 and TRBJ2-1. The CDR3 loop spans 15 amino acids. From germline, CDR1 is SGHTA and CDR2 FQGTGA. Here the CDR3 reads CASSLGDSSYNEQFF.

This chain uses TRBV28 with TRBJ1-5; with no DNA, the TCRdb D assignment of TRBD1 cannot be verified. This CDR3 comprises 19 residues. CDR1 and CDR2 (germline): MDHEN, SYDVKM. The CDR3 reads CASSSPNFRQVSSNQPQHF.

The chain has TRBV5-1 and TRBJ2-4; there is no DNA to check the TCRdb D call of TRBD1. Germline loops: CDR1 SGHRS, CDR2 YFSETQ. The CDR3 is 13 residues long. CDR3 sequence reads: CASSLRGLDIQYF.

V is TRBV20-1 and J is TRBJ2-2; no DNA is available, so the TRBD2 call from TCRdb remains unchecked. CDR3 size: 14 residues. CDR1 and CDR2 from the germline V gene are DFQATT and SNEGSKA (reference sequence). The CDR3: CSARDTRGTGELFF.

V gene TRBV13 combines with J gene TRBJ1-1. In germline, CDR1 is PRHDT, CDR2 FYEKMQ (reference sequence). This CDR3 has 16 amino acids. The CDR3 is CASSLGQKITNTEAFF. Variable domain in full (rest from reference TRBV13 and TRBJ1-1): AAGVIQSPRHLIKEKRETATLKCYPIPRHDTVYWYQQGPGQDPQFLISFYEKMQSDKGSIPDRFSAQQFSDYHSELNMSSLELGDSALYFCASSLGQKITNTEAFFGQGTRLTVV.

The CDR3 loop reads CARRISGCGPDTQYF. The rearrangement joins TRBV6-2 or TRBV6-3 to TRBJ2-3; with no DNA, the TCRdb D assignment of TRBD2 cannot be verified. The CDR3 extends over 15 amino acids. Germline V lookup: CDR1 MNHEY, CDR2 SVGEGT.

This rearrangement joins TRBV29-1 to TRBJ1-3. From germline, CDR1 is SQVTM and CDR2 ANQGSEA. The CDR3 runs to 13 residues. CDR3 in amino acids: CSARESSGNTIYF.

The V gene is TRBV20-1, the J gene TRBJ2-3; with no DNA, the TCRdb D assignment of TRBD2 cannot be verified. Looked up from germline, CDR1 is DFQATT and CDR2 is SNEGSKA (reference sequence). CDR3 length: 14 residues. The CDR3 sequence: CSARGTSGADTQYF.

The chain recombines TRBV5-1 with TRBJ2-3; TCRdb's assignment of TRBD1 cannot be checked, as there is no DNA. Germline V gene sequence: CDR1 SGHRS, CDR2 YFSETQ. The CDR3 length is 14 residues. The CDR3 protein is CASSFGQVTDTQYF.

The CDR3: CSTRDFQETQYF. The V gene is TRBV20-1, the J gene TRBJ2-5; TCRdb outputs TRBD2, but without DNA this stays unchecked. Germline V gene lookup returns CDR1 DFQATT and CDR2 SNEGSKA (reference sequence). The CDR3 covers 12 residues.

The gene calls are TRBV28 and TRBJ2-1; TCRdb names TRBD2, which stays unverified in the absence of DNA. The length of the CDR3 is 13 residues. Germline CDR1 reads MDHEN; CDR2 reads SYDVKM. The chain's CDR3 is CATKSGDYNEQFF.

The V gene is TRBV7-3, the J gene TRBJ2-3. There are 12 residues in the CDR3. Germline-derived CDR1 and CDR2 are SGHTA and FQGTGA. CDR3 sequence reads: CASSLNGDTQYF. Combining the CDR3 with reference TRBV7-3 and TRBJ2-3 gives the whole variable domain GAGVSQTPSNKVTEKGKYVELRCDPISGHTALYWYRQSLGQGPEFLIYFQGTGAADDSGLPNDRFFAVRPEGSVSTLKIQRTERGDSAVYLCASSLNGDTQYFGPGTRLTVL.

V and J are TRBV5-1 and TRBJ2-6. This CDR3 has 17 amino acids. Germline CDR1 reads SGHRS; CDR2 reads YFSETQ. The chain's CDR3 is CASSLAPGSSGANVLTF.

This sequence joins TRBV2 and TRBJ2-7; TCRdb indicates TRBD2, and absent DNA this call remains unverified. CDR1 SNHLY and CDR2 FYNNEI come from the germline V gene. CDR3 length: 14 residues. The CDR3 sequence is CASSEAGLAGVQYF.

This chain links TRBV3-1 with TRBJ2-2; TCRdb picks TRBD1, but there is no DNA to check that call. CDR1 and CDR2 (germline): LGHDT, YNNKEL (reference sequence). The CDR3 consists of 14 residues. The CDR3 spells CASSQRGSTGELFF.

The chain employs TRBV7-9 and TRBJ2-1. Germline CDR1 is SEHNR and CDR2 is FQNEAQ (reference sequence). The CDR3 is 14 amino acids. CDR3 amino acids: CASTGGISPDEQFF.

The chain is built from TRBV3-1 and TRBJ2-2; TCRdb's assignment of TRBD2 cannot be checked, as there is no DNA. The CDR3 has 17 residues. Looked up from germline, CDR1 is LGHDT and CDR2 is YNNKEL (reference sequence). CDR3 loop: CASSQELRLERTGELFF.

The chain combines TRBV2 with TRBJ2-1; TCRdb indicates TRBD1, and absent DNA this call remains unverified. Germline V gene lookup returns CDR1 SNHLY and CDR2 FYNNEI. The CDR3 is 15 residues long. CDR3 protein: CASTATRGGGVEQFF.

The rearrangement joins TRBV6-5 to TRBJ2-1. CDR1 is MNHEY, CDR2 SVGAGI, per germline. The CDR3 length is 17 residues. CDR3 sequence: CASSLNHRLGSYNEQFF.

The V and J genes are TRBV27 and TRBJ1-1; the D gene TCRdb calls, TRBD1, cannot be checked with no DNA. The CDR3 is made up of 15 amino acids. Germline V gives CDR1 MNHEY, CDR2 SMNVEV (reference sequence). CDR3 loop: CASSFRRGPYTEAFF.

V and J are TRBV2 and TRBJ2-3; TCRdb's assignment of TRBD2 cannot be checked, as there is no DNA. The CDR3 loop spans 14 amino acids. Germline CDR1 is SNHLY and CDR2 is FYNNEI. The CDR3 is CASKGLPSTDTQYF. Complete variable domain (other parts from reference TRBV2 and TRBJ2-3): EPEVTQTPSHQVTQMGQEVILRCVPISNHLYFYWYRQILGQKVEFLVSFYNNEISEKSEIFDDQFSVERPDGSNFTLKIRSTKLEDSAMYFCASKGLPSTDTQYFGPGTRLTVL.

The rearrangement uses TRBV4-1 and TRBJ2-1. CDR1 and CDR2 from the germline V gene are MGHRA and YSYEKL. CDR3 length equals 15 residues. CDR3 sequence reads: CASSQEGDSYNEQFF.

The genes are TRBV12-3 or TRBV12-4 and TRBJ1-1; TCRdb reports TRBD1, a call that lacks DNA to check it against. The CDR3 covers 14 residues. CDR3 sequence reads: CASSPPPPKAEAFF.

This chain joins TRBV6-5 and TRBJ2-3; TCRdb gives TRBD2 as the D gene, but with no DNA this cannot be confirmed. Germline V gene lookup returns CDR1 MNHEY and CDR2 SVGAGI. This CDR3 is built from 18 residues. CDR3 region: CASSYPIRTSGVTDTQYF.

This chain connects TRBV30 to TRBJ1-3. The CDR3 is 14 amino acids. Germline CDR1 GTSNPN, CDR2 SVGIG (reference sequence). CDR3 in amino acids: CAWLIQGSGNTIYF.

J is TRBJ2-3 and V is TRBV11-2; the D gene TCRdb calls, TRBD2, cannot be checked with no DNA. This CDR3 contains 21 residues. Per the germline V gene, CDR1 is SGHAT and CDR2 is FQNNGV. The CDR3 region is CASSFYVGLELAETSTDTQYF.

The chain recombines TRBV27 with TRBJ2-1; the D call of TRBD2 rests on TCRdb alone, since no DNA is present to check it. The CDR3 runs 16 residues. In germline, CDR1 is MNHEY, CDR2 SMNVEV (reference sequence). The CDR3 is CASSFESGGSYNEQFF.

The chain recombines TRBV29-1 with TRBJ1-1. This CDR3 is built from 13 residues. Germline V CDR1 and CDR2: SQVTM, ANQGSEA. The CDR3 is CSVEREMNTEAFF.

The chain joins TRBV30 to TRBJ1-2. The CDR3 loop spans 13 amino acids. Germline V CDR1 and CDR2: GTSNPN, SVGIG (reference sequence). The CDR3 region is CAFHSGVSYGYTF.